This T cell receptor (beta chain) comes out of a study of T cell repertoires in cytomegalovirus infection. Study-wide background: A matching HLA type, together with CMV infection, was signaled by public TCR beta signatures. Regarding the study as a whole: HLA-C-restricted, CMV-specific TCR beta clonotypes were dominant ex vivo.

MiXCR, applied by TCRdb to the reads, yields one record per CDR3 protein. The sample has more than 650,000 distinct CDR3 sequences, 35% to 45% seen once; the top ten hold more than 2.5%. This clonotype was observed a handful of times. The antigen remains unidentified. This CDR3 has 15 residues. V lost 2 bases to trimming and J lost 4 bases; unmatched junction nucleotides: 4. Germline V gene data show CDR1 as MGHRA and CDR2 as YSYEKL. Specimen: PBMCs. The genes are TRBV4-1 and TRBJ1-1; TRBD1 aligns across 10 bases. The clonotype comes from a human donor in good health (CMV status not recorded). Some clones in this sample may be carry-over from other donors' samples. Written as DNA, the CDR3 is TGCGCCAGCAGCCAACTGGACAGGGGGTCCACTGAAGCTTTCTTT. Protein sequence: CASSQLDRGSTEAFF.